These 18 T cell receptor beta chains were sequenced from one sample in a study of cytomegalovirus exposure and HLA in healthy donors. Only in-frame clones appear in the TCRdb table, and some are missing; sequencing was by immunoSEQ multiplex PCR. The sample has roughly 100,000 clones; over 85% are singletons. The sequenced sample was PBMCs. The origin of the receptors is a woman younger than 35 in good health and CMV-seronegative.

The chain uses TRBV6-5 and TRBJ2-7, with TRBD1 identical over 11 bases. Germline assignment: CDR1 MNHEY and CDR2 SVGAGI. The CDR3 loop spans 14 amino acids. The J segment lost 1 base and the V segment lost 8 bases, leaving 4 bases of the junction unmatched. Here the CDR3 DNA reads TGTGCCAGCGGGGACAGGGGGTTGTCCTACGAGCAGTACTTC. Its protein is CASGDRGLSYEQYF.

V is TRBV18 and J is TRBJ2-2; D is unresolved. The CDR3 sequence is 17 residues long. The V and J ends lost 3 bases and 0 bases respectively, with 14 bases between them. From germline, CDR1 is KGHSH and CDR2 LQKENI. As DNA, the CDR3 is TGTGCCAGCTCACCTCAAGCTGGTTCCGCGAACACCGGGGAGCTGTTTTTT. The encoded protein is CASSPQAGSANTGELFF. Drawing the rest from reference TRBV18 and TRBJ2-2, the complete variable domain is NAGVMQNPRHLVRRRGQEARLRCSPMKGHSHVYWYRQLPEEGLKFMVYLQKENIIDESGMPKERFSAEFPKEGPSILRIQQVVRGDSAAYFCASSPQAGSANTGELFFGEGSRLTVL.

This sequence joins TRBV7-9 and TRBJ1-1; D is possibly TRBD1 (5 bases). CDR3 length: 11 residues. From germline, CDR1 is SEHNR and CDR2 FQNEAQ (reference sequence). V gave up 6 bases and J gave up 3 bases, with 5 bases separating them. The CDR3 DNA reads TGTGCCAGCAGACAGGACACTGAAGCTTTCTTT. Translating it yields CASRQDTEAFF.

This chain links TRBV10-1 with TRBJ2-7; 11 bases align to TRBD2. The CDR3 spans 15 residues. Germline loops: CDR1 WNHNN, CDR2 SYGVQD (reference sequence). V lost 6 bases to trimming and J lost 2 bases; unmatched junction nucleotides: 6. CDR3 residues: CASSTGTSGTYEQYF. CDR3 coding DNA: TGCGCCAGCAGCACCGGGACTAGCGGAACCTACGAGCAGTACTTC.

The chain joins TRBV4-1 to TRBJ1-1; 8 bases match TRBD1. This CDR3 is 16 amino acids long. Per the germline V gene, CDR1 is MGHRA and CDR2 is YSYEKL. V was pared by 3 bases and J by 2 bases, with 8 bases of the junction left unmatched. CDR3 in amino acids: CASSQGPGQDNTEAFF. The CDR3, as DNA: TGCGCCAGCAGCCAGGGCCCGGGACAGGACAACACTGAAGCTTTCTTT.

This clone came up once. The CDR3 bases are TGTGCCAGCAGCGCCGGGGGGGGCGACACAGATACGCAGTATTTT. It is translated as CASSAGGGDTDTQYF. This chain links TRBV6-4 with TRBJ2-3, with TRBD2 identical over 8 bases. Trimming at V came to 6 bases and at J to 2 bases, leaving 7 bases not matched to a gene. The CDR3 length is 15 residues. CDR1 and CDR2 (germline): MRHNA, SNTAGT.

CDR3 in amino acids: CASSPFGTGGYNEQFF. The CDR3 bases are TGTGCCAGCAGCCCCTTCGGGACTGGGGGCTACAATGAGCAGTTCTTC. This chain uses TRBV7-8 with TRBJ2-1; D possibly corresponds to TRBD2 (6 bases). The CDR3 has 16 residues. Trimming left V 5 bases short and J 3 bases short, with 17 bases between. Germline CDR1 is SGHVS and CDR2 is FQNEAQ.

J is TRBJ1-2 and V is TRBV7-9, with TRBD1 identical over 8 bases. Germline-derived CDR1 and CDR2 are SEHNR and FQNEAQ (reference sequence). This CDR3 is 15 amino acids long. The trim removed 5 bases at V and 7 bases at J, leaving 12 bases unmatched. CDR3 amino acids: CASSHPSQGALGYTF. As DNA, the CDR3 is TGTGCCAGCAGCCACCCCTCCCAGGGGGCGCTTGGCTACACCTTC.

The CDR3 nucleotides are TGTGCCAGCAGCCAGGACAGGGGTGGGAATGAAAAACTGTTTTTT. Translated, it gives CASSQDRGGNEKLFF. V and J are TRBV7-2 and TRBJ1-4; TRBD1 matches 9 bases. Trimming took 5 bases from V and 5 from J; bases not matched to a gene: 6. The CDR3 sequence is 15 residues long. Germline V lookup: CDR1 SGHTA, CDR2 FQGNSA.

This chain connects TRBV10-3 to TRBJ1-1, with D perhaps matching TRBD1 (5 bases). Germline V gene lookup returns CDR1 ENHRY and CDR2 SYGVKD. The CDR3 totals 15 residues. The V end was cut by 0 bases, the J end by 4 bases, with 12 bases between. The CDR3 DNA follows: TGTGCCATCAGTGAGTCAGCAGGGTTAGCCACTGAAGCTTTCTTT. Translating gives CAISESAGLATEAFF.

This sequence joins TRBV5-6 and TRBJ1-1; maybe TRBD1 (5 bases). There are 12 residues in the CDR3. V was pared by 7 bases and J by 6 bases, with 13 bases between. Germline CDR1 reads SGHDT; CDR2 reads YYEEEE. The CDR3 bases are TGTGCCAGCGGCGGGACCGGGCCTGAAGCTTTCTTT. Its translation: CASGGTGPEAFF.

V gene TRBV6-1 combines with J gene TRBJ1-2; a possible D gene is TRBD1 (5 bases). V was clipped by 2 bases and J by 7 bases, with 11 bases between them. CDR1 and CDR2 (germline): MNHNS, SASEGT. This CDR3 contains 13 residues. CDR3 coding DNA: TGTGCCAGCAGTGAATCGCGGGGCTCTGGCTACACCTTC. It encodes CASSESRGSGYTF.

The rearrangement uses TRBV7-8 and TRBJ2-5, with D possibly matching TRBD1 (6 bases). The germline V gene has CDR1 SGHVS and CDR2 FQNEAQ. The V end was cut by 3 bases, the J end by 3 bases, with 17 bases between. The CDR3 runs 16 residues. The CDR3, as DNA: TGTGCCAGCAGCTTGAACGCATACCAGGGGAAAGAGACCCAGTACTTC. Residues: CASSLNAYQGKETQYF.

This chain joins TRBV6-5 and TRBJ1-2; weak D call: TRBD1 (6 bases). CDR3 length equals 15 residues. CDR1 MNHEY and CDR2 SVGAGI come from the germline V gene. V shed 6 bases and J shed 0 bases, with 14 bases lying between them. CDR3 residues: CASRSTGSANYGYTF. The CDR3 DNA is TGTGCCAGCAGATCAACAGGGTCAGCTAACTATGGCTACACCTTC.

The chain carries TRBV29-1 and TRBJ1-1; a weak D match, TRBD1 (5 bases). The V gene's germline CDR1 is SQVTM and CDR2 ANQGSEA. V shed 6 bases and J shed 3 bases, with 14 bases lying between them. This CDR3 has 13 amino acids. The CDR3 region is CSVAGLRDTEAFF. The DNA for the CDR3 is TGCAGCGTCGCGGGACTAAGGGACACTGAAGCTTTCTTT.

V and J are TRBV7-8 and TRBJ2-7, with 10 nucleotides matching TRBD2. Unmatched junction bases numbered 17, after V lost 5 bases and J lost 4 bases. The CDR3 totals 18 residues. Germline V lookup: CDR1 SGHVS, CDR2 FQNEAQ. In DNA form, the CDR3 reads TGTGCCAGCAGCCCATATCGGCTAGCGGGGGCCAGTTCATACGAGCAGTACTTC. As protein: CASSPYRLAGASSYEQYF.

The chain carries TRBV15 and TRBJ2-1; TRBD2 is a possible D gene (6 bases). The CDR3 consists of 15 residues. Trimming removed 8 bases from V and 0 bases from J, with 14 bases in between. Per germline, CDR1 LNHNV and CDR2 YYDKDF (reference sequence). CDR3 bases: TGTGCCACCGGATTTAGCGGAAGCTCCTACAATGAGCAGTTCTTC. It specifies CATGFSGSSYNEQFF.

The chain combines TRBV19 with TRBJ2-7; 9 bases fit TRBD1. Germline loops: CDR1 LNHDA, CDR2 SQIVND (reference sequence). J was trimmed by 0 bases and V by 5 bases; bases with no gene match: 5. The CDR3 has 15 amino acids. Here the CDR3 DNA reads TGTGCCAGTAGTCCGGACAGGGGCTACTCCTACGAGCAGTACTTC. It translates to CASSPDRGYSYEQYF. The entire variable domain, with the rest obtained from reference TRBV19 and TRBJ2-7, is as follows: DGGITQSPKYLFRKEGQNVTLSCEQNLNHDAMYWYRQDPGQGLRLIYYSQIVNDFQKGDIAEGYSVSREKKESFPLTVTSAQKNPTAFYLCASSPDRGYSYEQYFGPGTRLTVT.